The 8 T cell receptor beta chains below all came from one sample that was sequenced in a study of blood T cell repertoires in COVID-19. Here immunoSEQ multiplex PCR was the method, and the copy in TCRdb shows in-frame clones only, minus some. Among about 250,000 clones listed, 65% to 90% were seen once. The specimen sequenced was peripheral blood. Every receptor here comes from a woman aged 70-85 years with acute or convalescent COVID-19.

The J gene is TRBJ1-2, the V gene TRBV27; 7 bases align to TRBD1. Germline V CDR1 and CDR2: MNHEY, SMNVEV (reference sequence). V gave up 4 bases and J gave up 8 bases; unmatched junction bases: 16. The CDR3 is 16 residues long. The CDR3 is CASSSRQGGLVWGYTF. In DNA, the CDR3 is TGTGCCAGCAGTTCAAGACAGGGTGGACTGGTATGGGGCTACACCTTC.

This chain connects TRBV5-6 to TRBJ1-2; D unresolved. V was pared by 3 bases and J by 1 base, with 13 bases between. The CDR3 covers 15 residues. Germline V CDR1 and CDR2: SGHDT, YYEEEE. The CDR3 DNA is TGTGCCAGCAGCTCGCTCGTCGGGAATAACTATGGCTACACCTTC. This gives the protein CASSSLVGNNYGYTF.

The V gene is TRBV4-3, the J gene TRBJ2-7, with D unresolved. V shed 0 bases and J shed 0 bases, with 9 bases lying between them. Germline CDR1 and CDR2: LGHNA and YSLEER. This CDR3 comprises 15 residues. CDR3 protein: CASSQEYLSSYEQYF. CDR3 sequence (DNA): TGCGCCAGCAGCCAAGAATATCTGAGCTCCTACGAGCAGTACTTC.

The chain combines TRBV6-2 or TRBV6-3 with TRBJ2-7; D might be TRBD2 (5 bases). Germline V gene sequence: CDR1 MNHEY, CDR2 SVGEGT. This CDR3 is built from 14 residues. V gave up 4 bases and J gave up 1 base, with 11 bases separating them. CDR3 bases: TGTGCCAGCAGTTCCCACCGAGGGTCCTACGAGCAGTACTTC. It encodes CASSSHRGSYEQYF.

The chain combines TRBV7-9 with TRBJ2-7; 7 bases are shared with TRBD1. CDR1 and CDR2 from the germline V gene are SEHNR and FQNEAQ (reference sequence). This CDR3 spans 13 amino acids. Trimming removed 3 bases from V and 6 bases from J; junction bases left unmatched: 5. In DNA, the CDR3 is TGTGCCAGCAGCTTGACAGGGACCTCCGAGCAGTACTTC. Protein sequence: CASSLTGTSEQYF.

The chain carries TRBV5-6 and TRBJ1-2, with D tentatively TRBD1 (6 bases). V lost 0 bases and J lost 4, with 13 bases in between. The length of the CDR3 is 15 residues. Germline CDR1 reads SGHDT; CDR2 reads YYEEEE. This CDR3 is CASSLVGQPFYGYTF. The CDR3 nucleotides are TGTGCCAGCAGCTTGGTCGGACAGCCCTTCTATGGCTACACCTTC.

The chain is built from TRBV2 and TRBJ2-1; 9 bases agree with TRBD2. V trimming: 6 bases; J trimming: 2 bases; junction bases outside the gene matches: 2. This CDR3 region has 14 residues. Per the germline V gene, CDR1 is SNHLY and CDR2 is FYNNEI. The CDR3 sequence is CASRVAGAYNEQFF. The CDR3 nucleotides read TGTGCCAGCAGGGTAGCGGGGGCCTACAATGAGCAGTTCTTC.

The chain combines TRBV13 with TRBJ1-6; TRBD1 agrees at 8 bases. This CDR3 region has 14 residues. V gave up 5 bases and J gave up 7 bases; unmatched junction bases: 4. Per the germline V gene, CDR1 is PRHDT and CDR2 is FYEKMQ (reference sequence). For the CDR3, the DNA is TGTGCCAGCAGCATCCGGGACAGGAATTCACCCCTCCACTTT. As protein: CASSIRDRNSPLHF. The full variable domain, its missing parts supplied by reference TRBV13 and TRBJ1-6, is AAGVIQSPRHLIKEKRETATLKCYPIPRHDTVYWYQQGPGQDPQFLISFYEKMQSDKGSIPDRFSAQQFSDYHSELNMSSLELGDSALYFCASSIRDRNSPLHFGNGTRLTVT.